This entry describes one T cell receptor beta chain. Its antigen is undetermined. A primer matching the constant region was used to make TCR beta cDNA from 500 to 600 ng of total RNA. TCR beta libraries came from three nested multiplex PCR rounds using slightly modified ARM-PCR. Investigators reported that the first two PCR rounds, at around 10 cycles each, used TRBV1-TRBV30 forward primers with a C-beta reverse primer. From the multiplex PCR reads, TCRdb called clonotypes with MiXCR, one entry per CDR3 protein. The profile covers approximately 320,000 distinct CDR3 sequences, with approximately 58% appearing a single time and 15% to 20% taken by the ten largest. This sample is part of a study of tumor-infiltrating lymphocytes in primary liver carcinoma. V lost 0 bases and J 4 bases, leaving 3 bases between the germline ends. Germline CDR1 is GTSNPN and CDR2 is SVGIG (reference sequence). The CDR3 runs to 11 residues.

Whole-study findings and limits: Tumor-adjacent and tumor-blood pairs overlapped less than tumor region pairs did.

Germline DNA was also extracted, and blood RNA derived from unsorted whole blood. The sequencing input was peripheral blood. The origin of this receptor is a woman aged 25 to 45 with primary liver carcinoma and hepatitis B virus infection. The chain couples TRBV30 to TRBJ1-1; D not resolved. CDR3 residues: CAWSVVTEAFF. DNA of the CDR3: TGTGCCTGGAGTGTGGTCACTGAAGCTTTCTTT.